The sample holds many counts of the clone carrying this T cell receptor (beta chain). The CDR3 loop spans 15 amino acids. V shed 3 bases and J 2 bases; nucleotides not matched to a gene: 4. The sample originates from a study of T-cell reconstitution after alpha-beta-depleted transplantation in children. Preparing the TCRbeta library involved the use of unique molecular identifiers. TCRdb fed the PCR reads into MiXCR, producing one record per CDR3 protein. The data contain 490,000 or so distinct CDR3 sequences, under 15% of them singletons. The sequencing used PBMCs from the stem cell graft donor, collected from the stem cell graft. This chain links TRBV12-3 or TRBV12-4 with TRBJ2-3, with 8 bases matching TRBD1. The sequence was obtained from a human donor who donated a stem cell graft to a child with combined immunodeficiency. The CDR3 loop reads CASSFRDRSTDTQYF. For the CDR3, the DNA is TGTGCCAGCAGTTTCCGGGACAGGTCCACAGATACGCAGTATTTT.